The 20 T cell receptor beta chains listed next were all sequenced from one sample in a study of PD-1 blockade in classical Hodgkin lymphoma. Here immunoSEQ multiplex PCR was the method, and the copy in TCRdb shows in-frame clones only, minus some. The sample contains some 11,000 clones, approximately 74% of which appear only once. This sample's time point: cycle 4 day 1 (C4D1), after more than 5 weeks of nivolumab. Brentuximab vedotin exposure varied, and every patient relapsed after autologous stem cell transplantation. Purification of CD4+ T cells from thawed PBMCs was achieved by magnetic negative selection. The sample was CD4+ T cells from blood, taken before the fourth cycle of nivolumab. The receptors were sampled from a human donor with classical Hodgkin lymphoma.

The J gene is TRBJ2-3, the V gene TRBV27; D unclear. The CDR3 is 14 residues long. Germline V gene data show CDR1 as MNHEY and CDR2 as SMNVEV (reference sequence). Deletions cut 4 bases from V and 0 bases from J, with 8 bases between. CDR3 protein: CASSSLRSTDTQYF. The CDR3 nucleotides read TGTGCCAGCAGTTCCCTTAGGAGCACAGATACGCAGTATTTT.

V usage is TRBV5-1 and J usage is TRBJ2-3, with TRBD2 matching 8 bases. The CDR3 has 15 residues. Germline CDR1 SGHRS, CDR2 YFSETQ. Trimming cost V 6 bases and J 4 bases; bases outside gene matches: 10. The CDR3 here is CASTIAGPRADTQYF. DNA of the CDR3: TGCGCCAGCACCATAGCGGGACCCAGGGCAGATACGCAGTATTTT.

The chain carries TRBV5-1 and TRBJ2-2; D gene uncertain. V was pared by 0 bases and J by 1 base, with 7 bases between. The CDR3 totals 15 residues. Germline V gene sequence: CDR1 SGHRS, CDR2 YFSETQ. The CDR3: CASSLGPENTGELFF. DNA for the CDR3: TGCGCCAGCAGCTTGGGTCCGGAGAACACCGGGGAGCTGTTTTTT.

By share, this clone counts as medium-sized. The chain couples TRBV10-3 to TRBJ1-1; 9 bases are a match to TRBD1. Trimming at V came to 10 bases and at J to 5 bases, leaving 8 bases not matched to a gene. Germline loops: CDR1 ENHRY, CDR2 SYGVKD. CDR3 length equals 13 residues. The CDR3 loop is CATKGTGSTEAFF. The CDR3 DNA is TGTGCCACCAAAGGGACAGGGAGTACTGAAGCTTTCTTT.

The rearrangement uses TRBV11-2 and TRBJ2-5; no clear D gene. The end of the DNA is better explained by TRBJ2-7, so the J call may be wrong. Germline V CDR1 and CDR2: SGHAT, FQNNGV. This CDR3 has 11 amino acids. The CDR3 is CASSLRYEQYF. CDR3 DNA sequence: TGTGCCAGCAGCTTAAGGTACGAGCAGTACTTC.

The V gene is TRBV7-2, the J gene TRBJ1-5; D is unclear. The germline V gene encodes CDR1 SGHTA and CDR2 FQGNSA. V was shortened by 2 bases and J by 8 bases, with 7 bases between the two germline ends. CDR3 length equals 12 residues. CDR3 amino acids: CASSLLLEPQHF. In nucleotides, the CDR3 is TGTGCCAGCAGCTTACTCCTGGAGCCCCAGCATTTT.

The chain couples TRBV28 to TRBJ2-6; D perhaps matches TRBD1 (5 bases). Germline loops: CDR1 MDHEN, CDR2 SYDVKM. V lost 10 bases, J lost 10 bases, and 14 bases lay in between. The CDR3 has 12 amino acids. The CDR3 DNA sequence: TGTGCCATCAGGGTTCCTCCAAACGTCCTGACTTTC. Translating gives CAIRVPPNVLTF.

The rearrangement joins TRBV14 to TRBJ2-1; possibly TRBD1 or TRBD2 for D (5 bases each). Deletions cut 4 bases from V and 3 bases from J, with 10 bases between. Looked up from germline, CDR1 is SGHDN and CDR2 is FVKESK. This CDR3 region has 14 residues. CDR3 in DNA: TGTGCCAGCAGCCCCGGGACCGACTACAATGAGCAGTTCTTC. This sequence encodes CASSPGTDYNEQFF.

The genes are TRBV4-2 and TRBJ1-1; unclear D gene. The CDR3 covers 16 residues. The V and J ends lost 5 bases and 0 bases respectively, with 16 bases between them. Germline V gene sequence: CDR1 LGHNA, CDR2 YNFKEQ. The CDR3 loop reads CASSDRATGLNTEAFF. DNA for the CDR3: TGTGCCAGCAGCGACCGGGCTACGGGCCTGAACACTGAAGCTTTCTTT.

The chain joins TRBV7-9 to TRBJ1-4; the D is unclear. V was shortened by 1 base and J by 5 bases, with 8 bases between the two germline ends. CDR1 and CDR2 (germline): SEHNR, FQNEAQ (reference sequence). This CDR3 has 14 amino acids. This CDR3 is CASSLDRRNEKLFF. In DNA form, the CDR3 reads TGTGCCAGCAGCTTAGACCGGCGGAATGAAAAACTGTTTTTT.

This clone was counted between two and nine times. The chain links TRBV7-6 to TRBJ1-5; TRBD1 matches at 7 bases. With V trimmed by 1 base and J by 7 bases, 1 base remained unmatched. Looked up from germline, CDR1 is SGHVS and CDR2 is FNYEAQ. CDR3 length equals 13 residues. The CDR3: CASSLDRGQPQHF. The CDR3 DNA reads TGTGCCAGCAGCTTAGACAGGGGCCAGCCCCAGCATTTT.

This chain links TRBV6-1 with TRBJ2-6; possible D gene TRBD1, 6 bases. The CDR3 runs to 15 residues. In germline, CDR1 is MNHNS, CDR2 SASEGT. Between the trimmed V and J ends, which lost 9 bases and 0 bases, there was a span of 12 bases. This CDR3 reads CASGQLLSGANVLTF. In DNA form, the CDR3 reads TGTGCCAGTGGACAGTTACTCTCTGGGGCCAACGTCCTGACTTTC.

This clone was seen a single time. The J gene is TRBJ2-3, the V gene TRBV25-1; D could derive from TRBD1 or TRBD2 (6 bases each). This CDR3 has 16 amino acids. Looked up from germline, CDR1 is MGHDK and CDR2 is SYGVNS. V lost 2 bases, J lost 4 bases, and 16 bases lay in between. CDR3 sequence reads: CASSERGARGADTQYF. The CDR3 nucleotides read TGTGCCAGCAGTGAAAGGGGGGCCCGGGGCGCAGATACGCAGTATTTT.

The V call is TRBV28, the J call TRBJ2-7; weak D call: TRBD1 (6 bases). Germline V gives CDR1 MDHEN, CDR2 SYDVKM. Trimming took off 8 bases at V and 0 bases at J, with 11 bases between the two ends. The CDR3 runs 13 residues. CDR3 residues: CASGRDTSYEQYF. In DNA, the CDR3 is TGTGCCAGCGGCCGGGACACCTCCTACGAGCAGTACTTC.

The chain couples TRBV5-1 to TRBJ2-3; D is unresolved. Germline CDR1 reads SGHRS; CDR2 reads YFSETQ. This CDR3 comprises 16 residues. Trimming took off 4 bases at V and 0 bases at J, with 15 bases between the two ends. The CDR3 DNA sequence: TGCGCCAGCAGCCTGGAAGTCGGTCGGAGCACAGATACGCAGTATTTT. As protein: CASSLEVGRSTDTQYF. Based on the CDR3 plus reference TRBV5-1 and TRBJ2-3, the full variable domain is KAGVTQTPRYLIKTRGQQVTLSCSPISGHRSVSWYQQTPGQGLQFLFEYFSETQRNKGNFPGRFSGRQFSNSRSEMNVSTLELGDSALYLCASSLEVGRSTDTQYFGPGTRLTVL.

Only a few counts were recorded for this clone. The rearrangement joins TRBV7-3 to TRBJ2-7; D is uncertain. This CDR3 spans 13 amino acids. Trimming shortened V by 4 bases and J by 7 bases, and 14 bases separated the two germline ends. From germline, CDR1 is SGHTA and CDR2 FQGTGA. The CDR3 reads CASSSLAWLEQYF. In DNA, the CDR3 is TGTGCCAGCAGCTCCCTGGCTTGGCTAGAGCAGTACTTC.

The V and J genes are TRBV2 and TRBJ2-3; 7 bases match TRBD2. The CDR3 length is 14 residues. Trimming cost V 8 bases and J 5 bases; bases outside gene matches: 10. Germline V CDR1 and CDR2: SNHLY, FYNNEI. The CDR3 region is CASQVAGVGDTQYF. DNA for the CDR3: TGTGCCAGCCAGGTAGCGGGTGTAGGAGATACGCAGTATTTT.

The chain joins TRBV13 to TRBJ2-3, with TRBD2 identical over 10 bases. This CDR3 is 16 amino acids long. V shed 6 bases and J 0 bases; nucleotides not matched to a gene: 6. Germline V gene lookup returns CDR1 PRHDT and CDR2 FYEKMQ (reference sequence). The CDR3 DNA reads TGTGCCAGCAGACCGGGACTAGCGACTAGCACAGATACGCAGTATTTT. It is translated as CASRPGLATSTDTQYF.

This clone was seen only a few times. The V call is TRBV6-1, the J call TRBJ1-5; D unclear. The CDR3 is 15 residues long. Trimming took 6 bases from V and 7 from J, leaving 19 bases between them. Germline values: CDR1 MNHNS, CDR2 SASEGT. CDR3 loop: CASRPQAEVRQPQHF. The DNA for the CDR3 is TGTGCCAGCAGACCCCAGGCTGAGGTCAGACAGCCCCAGCATTTT.

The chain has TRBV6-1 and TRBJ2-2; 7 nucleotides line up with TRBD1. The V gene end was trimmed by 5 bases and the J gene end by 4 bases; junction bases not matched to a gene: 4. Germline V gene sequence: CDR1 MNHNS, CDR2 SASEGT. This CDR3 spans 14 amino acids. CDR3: CASSHGQATGELFF. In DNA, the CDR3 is TGTGCCAGCAGTCATGGACAGGCCACCGGGGAGCTGTTTTTT.